Listed below are T cell receptor beta chains from one sample, sequenced in a study of shared clonotypes between healthy human individuals. Some clones are missing from TCRdb's copy, which holds only in-frame ones; the method was immunoSEQ multiplex PCR. The sample holds about 2.4 million clones, approximately 93% seen once. Sequencing used naive CD4+ T cells from PBMCs. The receptors originated from a man in his late teens or twenties in good health. Some clones in this sample may be carry-over from other donors' samples. CDR3s include the opening cysteine and the closing phenylalanine or tryptophan. The order of the fields is D gene, V gene, J gene, CDR3 protein, CDR3 DNA. The D gene is left open where the match is weak.

>-|TRBV28|TRBJ1-2
CASSSITTGYGYTF
TGTGCCAGCAGCAGTATCACAACGGGCTATGGCTACACCTTC
>-|TRBV7-9|TRBJ2-5
CASSGDSQETQYF
TGTGCCAGCAGCGGGGACTCGCAAGAGACCCAGTACTTC
>TRBD1|TRBV2|TRBJ1-5
CASSEGTGVLLSNQPQHF
TGTGCCAGCAGTGAAGGGACAGGGGTTCTATTATCGAATCAGCCCCAGCATTTT
>TRBD1|TRBV7-2|TRBJ2-1
CASSRSGTGGHNEQFF
TGTGCCAGCAGCCGTAGCGGTACAGGGGGTCACAATGAGCAGTTCTTC
>-|TRBV5-6|TRBJ1-4
CASSQEGFEKLFF
TGTGCCAGCAGCCAGGAGGGATTTGAAAAACTGTTTTTT
>TRBD1|TRBV2|TRBJ1-2
CASSLVPGQGIYGYTF
TGTGCCAGCAGTCTAGTCCCGGGACAGGGAATCTATGGCTACACCTTC
>-|TRBV28|TRBJ2-7
CASREGQGGGEQYF
TGTGCCAGCAGAGAGGGGCAGGGAGGAGGTGAGCAGTACTTC
>TRBD1|TRBV7-3|TRBJ1-3
CASSAPGTGSSGNTIYF
TGTGCCAGCAGCGCCCCCGGGACAGGGAGCTCTGGAAACACCATATATTTT
>-|TRBV19|TRBJ1-1
CASSPQGRSEAFF
TGTGCCAGTAGTCCCCAAGGACGGTCTGAAGCTTTCTTT
>TRBD2|TRBV28|TRBJ2-2
CASRHKAGGYPGELFF
TGTGCCAGCAGGCATAAAGCGGGAGGGTACCCCGGGGAGCTGTTTTTT
>-|TRBV5-6|TRBJ1-2
CASSSGPRIGYTF
TGTGCCAGCAGCTCGGGACCTCGAATTGGCTACACCTTC
>-|TRBV5-1|TRBJ2-7
CASSLEAQATYEQYF
TGCGCCAGCAGCTTGGAGGCCCAGGCTACCTACGAGCAGTACTTC
>-|TRBV7-8|TRBJ1-5
CASSAQSNQPQHF
TGTGCCAGCAGCGCTCAGAGCAATCAGCCCCAGCATTTT
>-|TRBV7-7|TRBJ2-1
CASTPRLAERSSYNEQFF
TGTGCCAGCACCCCGCGTCTAGCCGAAAGAAGCTCCTACAATGAGCAGTTCTTC
>-|TRBV10-3|TRBJ2-1
CAISDSRDWSAQFF
TGTGCCATCAGTGATTCACGGGACTGGAGTGCGCAGTTCTTC
>-|TRBV14|TRBJ1-2
CASSQAPAVSYGYTF
TGTGCCAGCAGCCAAGCCCCTGCAGTCTCCTATGGCTACACCTTC